The rows below give T cell receptor beta chains drawn from one sample of a study of shared clonotypes between healthy human individuals. Sequencing was performed with immunoSEQ multiplex PCR; in TCRdb, only in-frame clones are kept and a portion is missing. The sample consists of 470,000 or so clones, around four fifths of them appearing once. Sequenced sample: PBMCs. These receptor sequences come from a woman in her thirties or forties in good health. Some clones in this sample may be carry-over from other donors' samples. CDR3s include the opening cysteine and the closing phenylalanine or tryptophan. Clone size is shown for a subset of rows, as once, few, many or a class of expanded clone.

V: TRBV19
J: TRBJ2-7
size: NA
CDR3: CASSISSGSQYEQYF

V: TRBV5-1
J: TRBJ2-3
size: NA
CDR3: CASSLVQRSTDTQYF

V: TRBV5-1
J: TRBJ2-7
size: NA
CDR3: CASTGGRSYEQYF

V: TRBV4-3
J: TRBJ2-1
size: NA
CDR3: CASARERYNEQFF

V: TRBV27
J: TRBJ2-7
size: many
CDR3: CASSKRASGFGSYEQYF

V: TRBV7-2
J: TRBJ1-1
size: once
CDR3: CASSLSTGGSEAFF

V: TRBV29-1
J: TRBJ2-1
size: NA
CDR3: CSVSGRALNEQFF

V: TRBV12-5
J: TRBJ2-3
size: once
CDR3: CASGKDTDTQYF

V: TRBV4-1
J: TRBJ2-3
size: few
CDR3: CASTTGGRAEDTQYF

V: TRBV5-4
J: TRBJ2-3
size: NA
CDR3: CASNTGLATDTQYF

V: TRBV2
J: TRBJ1-2
size: NA
CDR3: CASSRGTAANYGYTF

V: TRBV5-1
J: TRBJ2-5
size: few
CDR3: CASSIGLAGGRETQYF

V: TRBV6-5
J: TRBJ1-5
size: NA
CDR3: CASRTGTDQPQHF

V: TRBV6-5
J: TRBJ1-1
size: NA
CDR3: CASSYSGGATEAFF

V: TRBV6-5
J: TRBJ1-4
size: NA
CDR3: CASSYYGNNEKLFF

V: TRBV2
J: TRBJ2-7
size: NA
CDR3: CASRGTDVAQYF

V: TRBV19
J: TRBJ2-7
size: NA
CDR3: CASSLTGDTVYEQYF

V: TRBV18
J: TRBJ1-5
size: NA
CDR3: CASSPTGQGNQPQHF

V: TRBV29-1
J: TRBJ2-1
size: NA
CDR3: CSVEGGKRLVSSGREVFYNEQFF

V: TRBV19
J: TRBJ1-1
size: NA
CDR3: CASRPGASDGTEAFF

V: TRBV7-3
J: TRBJ2-5
size: NA
CDR3: CASSHRGAETQYF

V: TRBV10-1
J: TRBJ1-5
size: few
CDR3: CASRGIISNQPQHF

V: TRBV29-1
J: TRBJ1-3
size: NA
CDR3: CSVAGTDGNTIYF

V: TRBV5-5
J: TRBJ1-1
size: NA
CDR3: CASSLLYTEAFF

V: TRBV5-6
J: TRBJ2-1
size: NA
CDR3: CASSFHGTGDNEQFF

V: TRBV7-6
J: TRBJ2-7
size: NA
CDR3: CASSPYPGTGNEQYF

V: TRBV28
J: TRBJ1-2
size: NA
CDR3: CASSFQAWKGYTF

V: TRBV6-6
J: TRBJ2-1
size: NA
CDR3: CASRADNSYNEQFF

V: TRBV19
J: TRBJ2-5
size: many
CDR3: CASSIPGLAETQYF

V: TRBV2
J: TRBJ2-1
size: NA
CDR3: CASSPGPRSSYNEQFF

V: TRBV4-1
J: TRBJ2-4
size: NA
CDR3: CASSQESPQGFGKNIQYF

V: TRBV7-8
J: TRBJ2-1
size: NA
CDR3: CASSPGGLAGYNEQFF

V: TRBV7-2
J: TRBJ2-7
size: NA
CDR3: CASSPDYEQYF